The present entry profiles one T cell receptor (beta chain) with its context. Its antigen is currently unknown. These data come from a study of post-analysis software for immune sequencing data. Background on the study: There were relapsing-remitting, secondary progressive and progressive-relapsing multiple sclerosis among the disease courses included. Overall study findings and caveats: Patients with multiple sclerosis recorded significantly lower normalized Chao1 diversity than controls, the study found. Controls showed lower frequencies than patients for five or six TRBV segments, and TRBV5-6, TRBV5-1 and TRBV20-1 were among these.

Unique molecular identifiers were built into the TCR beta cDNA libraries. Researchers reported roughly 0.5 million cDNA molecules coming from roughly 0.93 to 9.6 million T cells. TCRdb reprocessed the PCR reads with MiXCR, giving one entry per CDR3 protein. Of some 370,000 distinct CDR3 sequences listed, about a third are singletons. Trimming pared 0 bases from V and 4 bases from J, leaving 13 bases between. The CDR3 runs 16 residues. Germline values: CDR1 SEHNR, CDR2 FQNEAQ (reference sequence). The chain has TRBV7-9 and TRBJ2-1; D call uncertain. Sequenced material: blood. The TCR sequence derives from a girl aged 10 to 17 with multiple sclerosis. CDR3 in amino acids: CASSLAVGRVYNEQFF. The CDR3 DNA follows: TGTGCCAGCAGCTTAGCTGTTGGCCGAGTATACAATGAGCAGTTCTTC.